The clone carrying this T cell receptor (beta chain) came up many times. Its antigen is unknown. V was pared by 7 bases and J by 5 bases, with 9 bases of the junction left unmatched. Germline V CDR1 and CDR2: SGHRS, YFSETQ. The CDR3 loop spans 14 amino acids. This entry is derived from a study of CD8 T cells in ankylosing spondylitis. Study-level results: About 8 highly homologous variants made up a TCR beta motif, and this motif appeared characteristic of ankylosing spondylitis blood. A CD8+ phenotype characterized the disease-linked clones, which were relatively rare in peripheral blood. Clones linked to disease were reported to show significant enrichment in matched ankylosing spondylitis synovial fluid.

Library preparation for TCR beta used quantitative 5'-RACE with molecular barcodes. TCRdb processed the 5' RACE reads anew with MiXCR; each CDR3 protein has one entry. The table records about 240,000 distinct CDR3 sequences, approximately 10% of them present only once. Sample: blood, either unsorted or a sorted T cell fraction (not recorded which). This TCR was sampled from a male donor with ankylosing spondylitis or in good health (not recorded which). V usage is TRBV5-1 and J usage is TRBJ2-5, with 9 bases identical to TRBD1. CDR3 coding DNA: TGCGCCAGCGGGGCGACAGGGGGTGAGGAGACCCAGTACTTC. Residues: CASGATGGEETQYF.